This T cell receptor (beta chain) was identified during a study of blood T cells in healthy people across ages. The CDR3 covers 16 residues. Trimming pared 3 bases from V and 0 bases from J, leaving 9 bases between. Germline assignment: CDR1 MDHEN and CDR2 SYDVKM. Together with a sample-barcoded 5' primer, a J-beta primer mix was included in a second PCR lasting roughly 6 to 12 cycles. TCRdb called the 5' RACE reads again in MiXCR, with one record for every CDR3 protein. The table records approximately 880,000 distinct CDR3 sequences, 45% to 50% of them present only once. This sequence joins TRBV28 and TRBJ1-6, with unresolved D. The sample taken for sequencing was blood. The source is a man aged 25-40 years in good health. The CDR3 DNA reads TGTGCCAGCAGTTTCCCCGTGAGCTCCTATAATTCACCCCTCCACTTT. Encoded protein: CASSFPVSSYNSPLHF.